This T cell receptor (beta chain) derives from a study of cytomegalovirus exposure and HLA in healthy donors. Donors counted as nominally healthy when sampled, yet unrecorded immune exposures were likely. Germline V gene lookup returns CDR1 SGHNT and CDR2 YYREEE (reference sequence). The CDR3 totals 16 residues. V was cut by 3 bases and J by 6 bases, with 20 bases left in between. Primers for the PCR totalled 60 Vbeta and 13 Jbeta. Here immunoSEQ multiplex PCR was the method, and the copy in TCRdb shows in-frame clones only, minus some. In the table there are fewer than 200,000 clones, almost 80% of which are singletons.

This chain links TRBV5-4 with TRBJ2-3; the D gene is possibly TRBD2 (7 bases). The receptor was derived from a woman aged 50 to 65 in good health and CMV-seropositive. The material sequenced was PBMCs. DNA of the CDR3: TGTGCCAGCAGCTCAAGGAACCGGGGGGCCGGGGATACGCAGTATTTT. As protein: CASSSRNRGAGDTQYF.